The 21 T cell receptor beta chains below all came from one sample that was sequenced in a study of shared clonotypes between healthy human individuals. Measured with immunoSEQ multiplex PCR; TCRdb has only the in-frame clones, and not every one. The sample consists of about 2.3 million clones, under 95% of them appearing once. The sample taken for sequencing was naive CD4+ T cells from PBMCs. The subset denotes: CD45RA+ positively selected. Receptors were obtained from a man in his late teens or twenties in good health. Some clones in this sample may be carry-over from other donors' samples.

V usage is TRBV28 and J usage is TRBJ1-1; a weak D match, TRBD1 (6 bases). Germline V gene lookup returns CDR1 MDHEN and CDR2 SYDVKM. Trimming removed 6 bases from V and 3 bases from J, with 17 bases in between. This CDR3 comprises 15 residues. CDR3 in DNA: TGTGCCAGCAGACCACCCGGGGGCTTGTACACTGAAGCTTTCTTT. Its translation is CASRPPGGLYTEAFF.

This CDR3 is CASKLAGATSGNTIYF. The DNA for the CDR3 is TGTGCCAGCAAACTCGCAGGGGCTACCTCTGGAAACACCATATATTTT. This sequence joins TRBV6-6 and TRBJ1-3, with D possibly being TRBD1 (6 bases). V was cut by 7 bases and J by 0 bases, with 16 bases left in between. The CDR3 loop spans 16 amino acids. Germline CDR1 reads MNHNY; CDR2 reads SVGAGI (reference sequence).

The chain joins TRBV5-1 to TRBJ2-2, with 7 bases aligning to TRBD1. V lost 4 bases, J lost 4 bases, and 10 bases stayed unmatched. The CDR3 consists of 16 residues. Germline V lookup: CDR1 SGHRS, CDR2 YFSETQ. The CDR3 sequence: CASSVGATGSTGELFF. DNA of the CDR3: TGCGCCAGCAGCGTGGGCGCGACAGGGAGCACCGGGGAGCTGTTTTTT. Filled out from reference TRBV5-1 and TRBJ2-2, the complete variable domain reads KAGVTQTPRYLIKTRGQQVTLSCSPISGHRSVSWYQQTPGQGLQFLFEYFSETQRNKGNFPGRFSGRQFSNSRSEMNVSTLELGDSALYLCASSVGATGSTGELFFGEGSRLTVL.

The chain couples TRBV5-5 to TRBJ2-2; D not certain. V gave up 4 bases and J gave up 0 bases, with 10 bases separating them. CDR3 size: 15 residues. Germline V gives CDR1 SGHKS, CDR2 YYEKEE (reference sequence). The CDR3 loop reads CASSPWTTNTGELFF. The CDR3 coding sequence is TGTGCCAGCAGCCCGTGGACCACGAACACCGGGGAGCTGTTTTTT.

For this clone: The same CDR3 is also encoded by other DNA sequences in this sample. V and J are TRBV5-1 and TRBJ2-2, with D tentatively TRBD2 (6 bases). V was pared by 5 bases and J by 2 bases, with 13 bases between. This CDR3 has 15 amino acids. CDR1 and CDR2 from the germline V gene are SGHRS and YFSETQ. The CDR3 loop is CASSLRDSNTGELFF. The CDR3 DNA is TGCGCCAGCAGTTTAAGGGACTCTAACACCGGGGAGCTGTTTTTT.

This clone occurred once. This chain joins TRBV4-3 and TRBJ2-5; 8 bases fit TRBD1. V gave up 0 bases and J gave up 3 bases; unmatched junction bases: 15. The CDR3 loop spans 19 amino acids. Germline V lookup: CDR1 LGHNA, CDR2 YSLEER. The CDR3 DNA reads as TGCGCCAGCAGCCAAGATCTCGGGATCGCGGACAGGGTTGAAGAGACCCAGTACTTC. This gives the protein CASSQDLGIADRVEETQYF.

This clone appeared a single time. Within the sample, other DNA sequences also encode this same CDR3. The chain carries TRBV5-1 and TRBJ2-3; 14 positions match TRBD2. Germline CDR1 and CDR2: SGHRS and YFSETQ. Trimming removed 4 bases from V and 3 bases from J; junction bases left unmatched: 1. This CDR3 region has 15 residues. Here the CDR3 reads CASSGLAGGTDTQYF. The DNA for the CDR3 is TGCGCCAGCAGCGGACTAGCGGGAGGAACAGATACGCAGTATTTT.

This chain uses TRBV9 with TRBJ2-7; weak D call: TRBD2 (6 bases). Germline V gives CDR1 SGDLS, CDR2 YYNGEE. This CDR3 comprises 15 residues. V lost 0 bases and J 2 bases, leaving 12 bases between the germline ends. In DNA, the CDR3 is TGTGCCAGCAGCGTAGAAAACGGGGGACCCTACGAGCAGTACTTC. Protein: CASSVENGGPYEQYF.

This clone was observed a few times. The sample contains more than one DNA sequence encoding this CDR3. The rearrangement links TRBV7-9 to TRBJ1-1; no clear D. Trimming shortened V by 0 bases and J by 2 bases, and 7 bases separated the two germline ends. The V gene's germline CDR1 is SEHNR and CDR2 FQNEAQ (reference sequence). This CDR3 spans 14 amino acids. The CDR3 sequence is CASSLAGVNTEAFF. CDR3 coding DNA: TGTGCCAGCAGCTTAGCTGGGGTAAACACTGAAGCTTTCTTT. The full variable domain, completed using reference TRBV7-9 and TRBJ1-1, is DTGVSQNPRHKITKRGQNVTFRCDPISEHNRLYWYRQTLGQGPEFLTYFQNEAQLEKSRLLSDRFSAERPKGSFSTLEIQRTEQGDSAMYLCASSLAGVNTEAFFGQGTRLTVV.

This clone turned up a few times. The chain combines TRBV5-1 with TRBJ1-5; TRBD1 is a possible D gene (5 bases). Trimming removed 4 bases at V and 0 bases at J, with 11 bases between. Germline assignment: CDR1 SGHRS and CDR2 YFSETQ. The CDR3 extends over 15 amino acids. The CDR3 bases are TGCGCCAGCAGCGGGGGGTACCATAGCAATCAGCCCCAGCATTTT. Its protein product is CASSGGYHSNQPQHF.

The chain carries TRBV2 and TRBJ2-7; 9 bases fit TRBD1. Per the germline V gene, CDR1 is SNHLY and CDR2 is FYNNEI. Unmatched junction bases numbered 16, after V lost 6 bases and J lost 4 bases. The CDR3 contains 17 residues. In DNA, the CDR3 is TGTGCCAGCAGCTACAGCCCTCGGGACAGGGTTAATTACGAGCAGTACTTC. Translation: CASSYSPRDRVNYEQYF.

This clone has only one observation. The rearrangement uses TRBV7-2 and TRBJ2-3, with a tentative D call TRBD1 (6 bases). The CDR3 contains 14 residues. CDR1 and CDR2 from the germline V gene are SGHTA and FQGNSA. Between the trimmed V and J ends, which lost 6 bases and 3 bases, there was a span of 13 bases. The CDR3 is CASRLGQGTDTQYF. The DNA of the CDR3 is TGTGCCAGCAGATTGGGCCAGGGGACAGATACGCAGTATTTT. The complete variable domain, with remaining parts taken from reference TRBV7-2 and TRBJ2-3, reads GAGVSQSPSNKVTEKGKDVELRCDPISGHTALYWYRQSLGQGLEFLIYFQGNSAPDKSGLPSDRFSAERTGGSVSTLTIQRTQQEDSAVYLCASRLGQGTDTQYFGPGTRLTVL.

The CDR3 coding sequence is TGTGCCAGCAGACATAGTCCCCGCGCAGGGCAAGAGCAGGAGTACTTC. Translating gives CASRHSPRAGQEQEYF. V gene TRBV28 combines with J gene TRBJ2-7, with D possibly being TRBD1 (5 bases). The V gene's germline CDR1 is MDHEN and CDR2 SYDVKM. This CDR3 is built from 16 residues. V dropped 6 bases and J dropped 11 bases, with 29 bases sitting between them.

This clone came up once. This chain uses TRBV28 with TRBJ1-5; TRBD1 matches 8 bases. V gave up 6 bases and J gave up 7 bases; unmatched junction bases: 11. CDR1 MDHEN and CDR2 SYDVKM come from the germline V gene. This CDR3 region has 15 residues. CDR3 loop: CASRLTGELAQPQHF. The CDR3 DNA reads TGTGCCAGCAGATTGACAGGGGAGTTGGCCCAGCCCCAGCATTTT.

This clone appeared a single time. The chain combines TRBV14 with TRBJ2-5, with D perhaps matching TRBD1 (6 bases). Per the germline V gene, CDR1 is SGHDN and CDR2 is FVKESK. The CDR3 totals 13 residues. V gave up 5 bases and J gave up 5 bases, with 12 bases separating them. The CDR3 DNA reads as TGTGCCAGCAGCTTCAGGGGCGGGGAGACCCAGTACTTC. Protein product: CASSFRGGETQYF.

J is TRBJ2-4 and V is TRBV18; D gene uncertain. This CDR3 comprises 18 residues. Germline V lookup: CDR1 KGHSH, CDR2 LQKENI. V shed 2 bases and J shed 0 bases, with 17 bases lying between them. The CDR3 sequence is CASSPLAEQLKAKNIQYF. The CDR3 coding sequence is TGTGCCAGCTCACCATTGGCAGAACAGCTTAAAGCCAAAAACATTCAGTACTTC.

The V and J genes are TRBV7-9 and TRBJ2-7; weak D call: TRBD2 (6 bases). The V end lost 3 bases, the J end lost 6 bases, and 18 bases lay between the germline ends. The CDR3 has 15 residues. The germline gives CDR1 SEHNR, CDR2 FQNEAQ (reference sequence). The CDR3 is CASSFSGDSTVEQYF. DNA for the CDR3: TGTGCCAGCAGCTTTAGCGGAGACAGTACGGTCGAGCAGTACTTC.

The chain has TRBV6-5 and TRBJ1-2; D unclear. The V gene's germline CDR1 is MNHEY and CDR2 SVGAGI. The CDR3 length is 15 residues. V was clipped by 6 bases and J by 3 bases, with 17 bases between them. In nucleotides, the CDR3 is TGTGCCAGCAGGTCCCTAGGGCTTAGTCACTATGGCTACACCTTC. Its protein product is CASRSLGLSHYGYTF.

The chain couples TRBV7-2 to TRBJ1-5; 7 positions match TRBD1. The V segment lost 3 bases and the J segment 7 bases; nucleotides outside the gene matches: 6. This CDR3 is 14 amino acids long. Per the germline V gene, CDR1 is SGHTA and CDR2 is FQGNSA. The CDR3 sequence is CASSFLQGEQPQHF. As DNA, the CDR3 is TGTGCCAGCAGCTTTCTGCAGGGGGAGCAGCCCCAGCATTTT.

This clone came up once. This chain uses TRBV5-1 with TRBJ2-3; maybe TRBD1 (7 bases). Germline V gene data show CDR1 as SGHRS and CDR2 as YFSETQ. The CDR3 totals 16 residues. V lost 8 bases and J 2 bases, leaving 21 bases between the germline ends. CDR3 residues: CASRRDSYQITDTQYF. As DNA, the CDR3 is TGCGCCAGTAGGAGGGACAGCTACCAAATCACAGATACGCAGTATTTT.

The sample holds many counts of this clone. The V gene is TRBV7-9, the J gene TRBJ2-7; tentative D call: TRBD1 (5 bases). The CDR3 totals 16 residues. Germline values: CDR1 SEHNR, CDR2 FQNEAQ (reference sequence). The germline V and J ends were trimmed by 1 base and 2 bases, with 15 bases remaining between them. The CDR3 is CASSLEYSYRPYEQYF. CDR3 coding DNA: TGTGCCAGCAGCTTAGAATATAGCTACAGGCCCTACGAGCAGTACTTC.